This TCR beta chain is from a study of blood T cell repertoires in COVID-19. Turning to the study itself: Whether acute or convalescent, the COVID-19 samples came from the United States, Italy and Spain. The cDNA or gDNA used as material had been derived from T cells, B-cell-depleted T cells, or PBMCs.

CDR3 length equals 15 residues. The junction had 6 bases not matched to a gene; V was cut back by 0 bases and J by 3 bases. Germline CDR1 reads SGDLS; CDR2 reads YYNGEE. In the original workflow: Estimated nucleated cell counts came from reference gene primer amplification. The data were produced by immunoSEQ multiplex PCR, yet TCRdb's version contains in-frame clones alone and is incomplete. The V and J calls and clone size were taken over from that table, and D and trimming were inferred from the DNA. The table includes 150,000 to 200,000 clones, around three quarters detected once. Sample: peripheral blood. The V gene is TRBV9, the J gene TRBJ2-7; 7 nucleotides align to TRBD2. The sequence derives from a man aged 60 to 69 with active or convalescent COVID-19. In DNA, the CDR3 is TGTGCCAGCAGCGTAGACCCAGCGGGGATCTACGAGCAGTACTTC. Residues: CASSVDPAGIYEQYF.